Given below is one T cell receptor (beta chain) in context. Its antigen is currently not known. No base quality information exists; no much larger clone differs at one position. TCRbeta CDR3 regions were amplified from genomic DNA by means of the immunoSEQ Assay, a bias-controlled multiplex PCR. The original methods were these. The number of nucleated cells in each sample was estimated by amplification of reference gene primers within the assay. To quantify the absolute abundance of each unique TCRbeta CDR3 rearrangement, sequence reads were collapsed and filtered. For each sample, productive Simpson clonality was calculated as the square root of Simpson's diversity index over productive rearrangements. TCRdb's version of the immuneACCESS table is confined to in-frame rearrangements and falls short of the full clone set. An unresolved V gene accounts for under half of the shortfall where checked; the remainder is of unknown origin. For V, J and clone size, that table is used; D and trimming come from the DNA. The sample table holds around 88,000 clones, of which over 75% were seen once. The ten largest clones add up to 2.9% of the sample.

The entry originates in a study of blood T cell repertoires in COVID-19 (dated by TCRdb to 2020 to 2022). Describing the broader study: Samples from collaborators originated in the United States, Italy and Spain and spanned both the acute and convalescent phases of COVID-19. The prospective study material was composed of cDNA or gDNA derived from T cells, B-cell-depleted T cells, or PBMCs. The dataset comprised deeply sampled blood TCRbeta repertoires from subjects exposed to, actively infected with, or recovered from COVID-19. The repertoires were released in a freely available public database intended as a resource for research on the immune response to SARS-CoV-2. The samples were drawn from two sources: the first 160 participants of the ongoing ImmuneRACE study, and 1,000 to 1,500 subjects contributed by 6 global collaborators. Nearly every sample came with metadata listing a de-identified subject ID, COVID-19 status, age in years and sex. Where available, HLA class I and class II types were taken from metadata supplied by the sample provider and were not determined by assay-based typing.

Collaborating institutions collected whole blood in K2EDTA tubes following their own protocols. For TCRbeta analysis, collaborators shipped samples in one of three forms: frozen whole blood, isolated PBMCs, or DNA extracted from either of those sample types. Points the paper makes about the study in general: Clinical and demographic metadata were provided uncurated, with the amount varying by source and participant.

Sequences LGHDT (CDR1) and YNNKEL (CDR2) are obtained from the germline V gene (reference sequence). V lost 4 bases and J lost 0 bases; the stretch between them is 9 bases long. The CDR3 contains 14 residues, cysteine and phenylalanine counted. CDR3 DNA is the only sequence kept; it has 42 bases, read in frame from the first base. The clonotype was recovered from a woman aged 80 or over with acute or convalescent COVID-19. The material sequenced was peripheral blood. The V and J segments used are TRBV3-1 (or the pseudogene TRBV3-2) and TRBJ1-2, with no confidently assigned D gene. The CDR3 reads CASSPEGANYGYTF. The bases are TGTGCCAGCAGCCCCGAGGGAGCTAACTATGGCTACACCTTC.